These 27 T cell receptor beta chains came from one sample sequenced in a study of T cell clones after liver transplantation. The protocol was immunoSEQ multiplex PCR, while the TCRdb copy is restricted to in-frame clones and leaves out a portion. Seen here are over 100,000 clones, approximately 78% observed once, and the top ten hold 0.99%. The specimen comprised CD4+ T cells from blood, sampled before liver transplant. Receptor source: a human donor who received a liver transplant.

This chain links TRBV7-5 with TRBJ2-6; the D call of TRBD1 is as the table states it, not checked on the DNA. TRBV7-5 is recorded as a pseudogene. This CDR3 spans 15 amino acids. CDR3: CVRSLFPGEDNVLTF. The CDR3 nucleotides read TGTGTCAGAAGCTTATTTCCAGGGGAAGACAACGTCCTGACTTTC.

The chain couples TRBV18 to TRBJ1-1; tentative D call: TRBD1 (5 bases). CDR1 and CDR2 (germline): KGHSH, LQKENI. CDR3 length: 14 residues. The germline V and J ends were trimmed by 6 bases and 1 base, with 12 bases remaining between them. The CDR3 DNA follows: TGTGCCAGCTCGACGATCGGGACGAACACTGAAGCTTTCTTT. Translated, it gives CASSTIGTNTEAFF.

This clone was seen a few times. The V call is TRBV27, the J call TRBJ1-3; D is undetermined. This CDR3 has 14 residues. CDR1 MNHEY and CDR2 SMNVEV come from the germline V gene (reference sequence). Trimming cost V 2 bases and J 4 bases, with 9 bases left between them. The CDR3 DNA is TGTGCCAGCAGTTTAAAAGGTCCCGGAAACACCATATATTTT. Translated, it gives CASSLKGPGNTIYF.

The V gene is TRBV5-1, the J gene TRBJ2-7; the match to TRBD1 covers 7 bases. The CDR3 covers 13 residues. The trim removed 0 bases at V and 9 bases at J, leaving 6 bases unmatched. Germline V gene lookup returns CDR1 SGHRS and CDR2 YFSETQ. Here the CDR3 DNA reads TGCGCCAGCAGCTTGGGACAGGGAGCAGGGCAGTACTTC. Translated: CASSLGQGAGQYF.

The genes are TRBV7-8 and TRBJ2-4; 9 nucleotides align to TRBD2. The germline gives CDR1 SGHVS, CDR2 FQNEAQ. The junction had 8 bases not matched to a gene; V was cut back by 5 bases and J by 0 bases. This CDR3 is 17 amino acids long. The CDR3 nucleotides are TGTGCCAGCAGCGCACAGACTAGCGGCCTAGCCAAAAACATTCAGTACTTC. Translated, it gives CASSAQTSGLAKNIQYF.

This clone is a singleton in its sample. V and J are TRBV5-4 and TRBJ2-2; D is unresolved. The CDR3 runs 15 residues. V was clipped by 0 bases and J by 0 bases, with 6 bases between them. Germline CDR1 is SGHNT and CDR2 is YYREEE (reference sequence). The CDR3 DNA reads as TGTGCCAGCAGCTTGGCCAGGTCGAACACCGGGGAGCTGTTTTTT. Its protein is CASSLARSNTGELFF.

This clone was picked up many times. CDR3 loop: CASSMGVVNYEQYF. The CDR3 DNA sequence: TGTGCCAGTAGTATGGGGGTAGTGAACTACGAGCAGTACTTC. The chain has TRBV19 and TRBJ2-7; D is perhaps TRBD1 or TRBD2 (5 bases each). CDR3 length: 14 amino acids. In germline, CDR1 is LNHDA, CDR2 SQIVND (reference sequence). With 3 bases removed from V and 3 bases from J, the gap between germline ends came to 12 bases.

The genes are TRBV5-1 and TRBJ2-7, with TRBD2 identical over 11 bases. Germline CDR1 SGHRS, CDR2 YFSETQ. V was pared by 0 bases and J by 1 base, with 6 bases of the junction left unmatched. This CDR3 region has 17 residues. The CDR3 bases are TGCGCCAGCAGCTTGGGATTGGGACTAGCGGCTTCCTACGAGCAGTACTTC. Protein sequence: CASSLGLGLAASYEQYF.

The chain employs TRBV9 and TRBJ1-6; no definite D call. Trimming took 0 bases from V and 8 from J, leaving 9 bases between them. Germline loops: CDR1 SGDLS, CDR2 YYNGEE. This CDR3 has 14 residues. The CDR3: CASSVVGIDSPLHF. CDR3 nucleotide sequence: TGTGCCAGCAGCGTAGTCGGGATTGATTCACCCCTCCACTTT. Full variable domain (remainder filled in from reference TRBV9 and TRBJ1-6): DSGVTQTPKHLITATGQRVTLRCSPRSGDLSVYWYQQSLDQGLQFLIQYYNGEERAKGNILERFSAQQFPDLHSELNLSSLELGDSALYFCASSVVGIDSPLHFGNGTRLTVT.

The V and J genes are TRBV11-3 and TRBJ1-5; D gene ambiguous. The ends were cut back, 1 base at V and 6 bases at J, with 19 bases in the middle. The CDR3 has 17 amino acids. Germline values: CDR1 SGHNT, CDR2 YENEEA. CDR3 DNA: TGTGCCAGCAGCTTAGTGCGAAGAGGACTAGGGAGTCAGCCCCAGCATTTT. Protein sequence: CASSLVRRGLGSQPQHF.

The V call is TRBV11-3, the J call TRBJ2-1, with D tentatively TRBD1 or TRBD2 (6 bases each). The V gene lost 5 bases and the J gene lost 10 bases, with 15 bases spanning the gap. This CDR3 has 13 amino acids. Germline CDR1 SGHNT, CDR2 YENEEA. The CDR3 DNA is TGTGCCAGCAGCAGGGACTTAGGGGGAGAGCAGTTCTTC. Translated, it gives CASSRDLGGEQFF.

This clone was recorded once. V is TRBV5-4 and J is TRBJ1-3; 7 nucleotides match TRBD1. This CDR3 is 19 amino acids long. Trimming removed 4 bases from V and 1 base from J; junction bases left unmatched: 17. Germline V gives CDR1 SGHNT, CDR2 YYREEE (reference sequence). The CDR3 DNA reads TGTGCCAGCAGCCGGGCCCCGGGACAGAGCTTTGTTTCTGGAAACACCATATATTTT. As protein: CASSRAPGQSFVSGNTIYF.

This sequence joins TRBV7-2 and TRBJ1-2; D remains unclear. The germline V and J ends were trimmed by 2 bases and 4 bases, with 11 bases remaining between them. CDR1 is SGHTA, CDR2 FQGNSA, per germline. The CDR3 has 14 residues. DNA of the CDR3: TGTGCCAGCAGCTTATGGGATTCGGGCTATGGCTACACCTTC. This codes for CASSLWDSGYGYTF. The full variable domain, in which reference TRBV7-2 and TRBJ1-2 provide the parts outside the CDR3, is GAGVSQSPSNKVTEKGKDVELRCDPISGHTALYWYRQSLGQGLEFLIYFQGNSAPDKSGLPSDRFSAERTGGSVSTLTIQRTQQEDSAVYLCASSLWDSGYGYTFGSGTRLTVV.

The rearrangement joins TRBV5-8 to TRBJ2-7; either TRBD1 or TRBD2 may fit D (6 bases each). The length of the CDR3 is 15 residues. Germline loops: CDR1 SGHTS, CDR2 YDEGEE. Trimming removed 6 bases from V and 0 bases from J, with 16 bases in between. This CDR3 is CASTRGQSYSYEQYF. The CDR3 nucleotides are TGTGCCAGCACCCGGGGGCAGTCCTACTCCTACGAGCAGTACTTC. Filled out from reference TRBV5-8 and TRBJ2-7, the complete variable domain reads EAGVTQSPTHLIKTRGQQATLRCSPISGHTSVYWYQQALGLGLQFLLWYDEGEERNRGNFPPRFSGRQFPNYSSELNVNALELEDSALYLCASTRGQSYSYEQYFGPGTRLTVT.

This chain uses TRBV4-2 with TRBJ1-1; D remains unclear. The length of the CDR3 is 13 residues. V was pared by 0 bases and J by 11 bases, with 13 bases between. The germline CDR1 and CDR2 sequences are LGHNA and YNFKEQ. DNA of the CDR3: TGTGCCAGCAGCCAAGATTTGGCAGAGCGGGCTTTCTTT. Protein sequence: CASSQDLAERAFF.

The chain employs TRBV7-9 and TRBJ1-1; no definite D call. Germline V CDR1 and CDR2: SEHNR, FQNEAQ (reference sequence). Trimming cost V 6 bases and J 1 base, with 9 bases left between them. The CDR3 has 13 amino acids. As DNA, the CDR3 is TGTGCCAGCAGTTACAGTACGAACACTGAAGCTTTCTTT. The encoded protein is CASSYSTNTEAFF.

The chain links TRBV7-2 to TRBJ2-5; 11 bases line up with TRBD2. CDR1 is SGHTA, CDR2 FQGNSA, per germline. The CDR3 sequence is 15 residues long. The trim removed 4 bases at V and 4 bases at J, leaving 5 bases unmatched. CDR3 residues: CASSSLAGGSETQYF. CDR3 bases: TGTGCCAGCAGCTCTCTAGCGGGGGGATCAGAGACCCAGTACTTC.

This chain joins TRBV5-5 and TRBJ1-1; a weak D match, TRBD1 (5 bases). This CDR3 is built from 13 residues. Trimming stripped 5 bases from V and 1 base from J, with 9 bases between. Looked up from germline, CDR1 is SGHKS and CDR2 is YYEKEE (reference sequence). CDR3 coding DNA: TGTGCCAGCAGTACCACAGGGAACACTGAAGCTTTCTTT. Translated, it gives CASSTTGNTEAFF.

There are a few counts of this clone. CDR3 DNA sequence: TGTGCCAGCAGCTCGCGACAGGGGACTTCACCCCTCCACTTT. It translates to CASSSRQGTSPLHF. V and J are TRBV7-9 and TRBJ1-6, with 8 bases matching TRBD1. The CDR3 is 14 residues long. The trim removed 4 bases at V and 9 bases at J, leaving 5 bases unmatched. Germline V gene lookup returns CDR1 SEHNR and CDR2 FQNEAQ (reference sequence).

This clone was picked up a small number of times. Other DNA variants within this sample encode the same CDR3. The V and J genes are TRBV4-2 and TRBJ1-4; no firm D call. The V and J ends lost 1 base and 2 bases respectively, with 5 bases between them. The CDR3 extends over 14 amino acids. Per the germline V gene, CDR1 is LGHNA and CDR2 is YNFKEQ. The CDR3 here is CASSQGGTNEKLFF. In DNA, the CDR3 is TGTGCCAGCAGCCAAGGTGGGACTAATGAAAAACTGTTTTTT.

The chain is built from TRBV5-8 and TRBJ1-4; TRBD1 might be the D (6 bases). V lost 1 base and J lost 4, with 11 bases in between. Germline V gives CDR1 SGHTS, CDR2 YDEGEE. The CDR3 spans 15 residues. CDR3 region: CASSLFWTVNEKLFF. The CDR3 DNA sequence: TGTGCCAGCAGCTTGTTCTGGACAGTTAATGAAAAACTGTTTTTT.

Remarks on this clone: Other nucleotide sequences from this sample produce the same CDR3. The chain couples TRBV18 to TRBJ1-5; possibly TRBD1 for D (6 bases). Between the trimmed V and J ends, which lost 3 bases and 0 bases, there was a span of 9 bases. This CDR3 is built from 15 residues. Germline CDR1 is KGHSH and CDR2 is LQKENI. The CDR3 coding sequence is TGTGCCAGCTCACCGCAGACAGGTAGCAATCAGCCCCAGCATTTT. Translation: CASSPQTGSNQPQHF.

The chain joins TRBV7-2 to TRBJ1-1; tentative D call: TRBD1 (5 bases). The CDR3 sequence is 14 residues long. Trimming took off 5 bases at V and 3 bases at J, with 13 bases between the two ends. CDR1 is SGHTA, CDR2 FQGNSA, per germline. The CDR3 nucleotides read TGTGCCAGCAGCCCCACAGGCCAGTACACTGAAGCTTTCTTT. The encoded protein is CASSPTGQYTEAFF.

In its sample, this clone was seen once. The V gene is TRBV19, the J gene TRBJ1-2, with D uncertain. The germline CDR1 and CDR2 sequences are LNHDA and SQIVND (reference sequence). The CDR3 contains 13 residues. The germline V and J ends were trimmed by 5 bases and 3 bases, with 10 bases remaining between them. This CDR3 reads CASSPERDYGYTF. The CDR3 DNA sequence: TGTGCCAGTAGTCCAGAGAGGGACTATGGCTACACCTTC.

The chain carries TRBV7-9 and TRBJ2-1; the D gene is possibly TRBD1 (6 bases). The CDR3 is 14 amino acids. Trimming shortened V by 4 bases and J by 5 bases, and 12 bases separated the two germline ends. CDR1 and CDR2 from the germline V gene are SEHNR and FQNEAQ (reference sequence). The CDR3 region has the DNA TGTGCCAGCAGCTCCGGGACACTCAACAATGAGCAGTTCTTC. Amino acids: CASSSGTLNNEQFF.

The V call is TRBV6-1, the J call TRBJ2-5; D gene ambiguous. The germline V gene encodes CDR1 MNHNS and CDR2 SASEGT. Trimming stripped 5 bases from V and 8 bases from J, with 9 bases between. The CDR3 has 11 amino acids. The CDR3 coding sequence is TGTGCCAGCAGTCCGCAGGTCACCCAGTACTTC. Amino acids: CASSPQVTQYF.

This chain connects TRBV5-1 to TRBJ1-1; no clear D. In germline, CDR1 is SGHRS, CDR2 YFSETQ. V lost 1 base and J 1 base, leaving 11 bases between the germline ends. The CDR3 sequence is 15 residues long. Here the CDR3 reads CASSLKAAQNTEAFF. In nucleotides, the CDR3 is TGCGCCAGCAGCTTGAAGGCAGCCCAGAACACTGAAGCTTTCTTT.